This T cell receptor (beta chain) appears in the sequencing data of a study of regulatory T cells in long-lasting Graves disease. Arm-PCR of CDR3 regions and iRepertoire HTBI primers were the basis on which TCR beta libraries were built. MiXCR was run by TCRdb on the multiplex PCR reads, yielding one entry per CDR3 protein. The sample gives over 350,000 distinct CDR3 sequences, around 15% of which show up once; approximately 15% is in the top ten. Documented time point: newly diagnosed GD, antithyroid drugs for less than 3 months. The TCR library used RNA extracted from PBMCs. Deletions cut 1 base from V and 6 bases from J, with 11 bases between. The germline V gene has CDR1 SEHNR and CDR2 FQNEAQ (reference sequence). This CDR3 spans 14 amino acids. This clonotype was counted ten times or more. The same sample was also studied in work on T cells in Graves' hyperthyroidism and ophthalmopathy.

The chain is built from TRBV7-9 and TRBJ2-3; D is perhaps TRBD1 (6 bases). This sequence was found in a woman between 50 and 59 years old with Graves disease. The sample in question was peripheral blood mononuclear cells (PBMCs), obtained at new diagnosis, from a patient treated with antithyroid drugs. The chain's CDR3 is CASSLVGAYDTQYF. In nucleotides, the CDR3 is TGTGCCAGCAGCTTAGTGGGGGCCTACGATACGCAGTATTTT.